The 9 T cell receptor beta chains in this list originate from one sample, sequenced in a study of cytomegalovirus exposure and HLA in healthy donors (dated by TCRdb to the late 2010s). The library was built by means of the immunoSEQ multiplex PCR assay. For the multiplex PCR, a mixture combining 60 forward primers for TCR Vbeta segments and 13 reverse primers for TCR Jbeta segments was used. Held by TCRdb, this immuneACCESS table contains in-frame sequences only and omits some clones. Under half of the omission traces to an unresolved V gene where checked; the cause of the rest is unknown. This sample holds fewer than 120,000 clones; 76% were observed only once. In total, the top ten clones hold about an eighth of the sample. The sequenced sample was PBMCs. Receptors originate from a man aged 30 to 39 in good health and CMV-seropositive.

The chain uses TRBV18 and TRBJ2-6, with 8 bases fitting TRBD1. V gave up 3 bases and J gave up 4 bases; unmatched junction bases: 11. CDR1 and CDR2 (germline): KGHSH, LQKENI. This CDR3 has 18 amino acids. The CDR3 sequence: CASSPTLQGAAGANVLTF. As DNA, the CDR3 is TGTGCCAGCTCACCGACCCTCCAGGGGGCAGCAGGGGCCAACGTCCTGACTTTC.

The CDR3, as DNA: TGCAGCGTTGAGGGGACAGGGTCCCGCGCGCCCGGAAACACCATATATTTT. Protein: CSVEGTGSRAPGNTIYF. The rearrangement links TRBV29-1 to TRBJ1-3; 9 nucleotides agree with TRBD1. Germline-derived CDR1 and CDR2 are SQVTM and ANQGSEA. CDR3 length: 17 amino acids. Trimming took 3 bases from V and 4 from J; bases not matched to a gene: 13.

The J gene is TRBJ1-3, the V gene TRBV14; D is undetermined. From germline, CDR1 is SGHDN and CDR2 FVKESK. This CDR3 contains 17 residues. The V and J ends lost 0 bases and 0 bases respectively, with 12 bases between them. CDR3 sequence: CASSQDIREYSGNTIYF. The CDR3 DNA follows: TGTGCCAGCAGCCAAGATATACGGGAATACTCTGGAAACACCATATATTTT. Supplemented by reference TRBV14 and TRBJ1-3, the full variable domain reads EAGVTQFPSHSVIEKGQTVTLRCDPISGHDNLYWYRRVMGKEIKFLLHFVKESKQDESGMPNNRFLAERTGGTYSTLKVQPAELEDSGVYFCASSQDIREYSGNTIYFGEGSWLTVV.

The CDR3 DNA reads TGTGCCAGCACCCACTATAGCGGGGGGGATACAGATACGCAGTATTTT. Translating gives CASTHYSGGDTDTQYF. This chain joins TRBV7-8 and TRBJ2-3; 11 nucleotides line up with TRBD2. V shed 7 bases, J shed 3 bases, and the junction held 9 bases outside the gene matches. The CDR3 is 16 residues long. Germline V gene data show CDR1 as SGHVS and CDR2 as FQNEAQ.

J is TRBJ1-2 and V is TRBV4-1, with unresolved D. Deletions cut 1 base from V and 3 bases from J, with 15 bases between. The CDR3 contains 16 residues. Germline assignment: CDR1 MGHRA and CDR2 YSYEKL. This CDR3 reads CASSQVVGGFDYGYTF. The CDR3, as DNA: TGCGCCAGCAGCCAAGTCGTCGGAGGGTTCGACTATGGCTACACCTTC.

This clone has only a few counts. In DNA form, the CDR3 reads TGTGCCAGCAGTTTGTTGGGCCCACTCTACGAGCAGTACTTC. Translating gives CASSLLGPLYEQYF. The chain is built from TRBV27 and TRBJ2-7; no clear D gene. From germline, CDR1 is MNHEY and CDR2 SMNVEV (reference sequence). The CDR3 length is 14 residues. V was pared by 3 bases and J by 3 bases, with 12 bases between.

The V and J genes are TRBV28 and TRBJ2-4; possibly TRBD2 for D (5 bases). Germline V CDR1 and CDR2: MDHEN, SYDVKM. This CDR3 contains 12 residues. Deletions cut 2 bases from V and 7 bases from J, with 6 bases between. This CDR3 reads CASSLKRNIQYF. The CDR3 DNA reads as TGTGCCAGCAGTTTAAAGCGGAACATTCAGTACTTC.

This rearrangement joins TRBV6-6 to TRBJ2-4; D unresolved. In germline, CDR1 is MNHNY, CDR2 SVGAGI (reference sequence). This CDR3 has 12 residues. The V end was cut by 8 bases, the J end by 1 base, with 6 bases between. The CDR3 reads CASRVAKNIQYF. The CDR3 DNA follows: TGTGCCAGCCGGGTGGCCAAAAACATTCAGTACTTC.

CDR3 nucleotide sequence: TGTGCCAGCAGCTTGGACAGGGGGCAGCTTGAGACCCAGTACTTC. Its protein is CASSLDRGQLETQYF. This chain joins TRBV5-4 and TRBJ2-5; 9 bases are shared with TRBD1. V was pared by 0 bases and J by 5 bases, with 5 bases of the junction left unmatched. CDR3 length: 15 amino acids. Germline CDR1 reads SGHNT; CDR2 reads YYREEE (reference sequence).